A selection of T cell receptor beta chains follows, all from one sample in a study of blood T cell repertoires in COVID-19. The protocol was immunoSEQ multiplex PCR, while the TCRdb copy is restricted to in-frame clones and leaves out a portion. The data hold roughly 380,000 clones, with about 90% observed a single time. Sequenced material: PBMCs or T cells enriched from blood (not recorded which). The receptors here all came from a woman aged 25 to 39 who had been exposed to COVID-19. CDR3s include the opening cysteine and the closing phenylalanine or tryptophan. D genes are given only for firm matches. A clone size is listed for some rows: how often the clone was seen (once, few, many), or a class if it is expanded.

D gene: TRBD1
clone size: NA
J gene: TRBJ1-2
V gene: TRBV19
CDR3 protein: CASSVKQGLNYGYTF
CDR3 DNA: TGTGCCAGTAGTGTTAAACAGGGGCTTAACTATGGCTACACCTTC

D gene: TRBD1
clone size: once
J gene: TRBJ1-2
V gene: TRBV25-1
CDR3 protein: CASSERQGAPLRYTF
CDR3 DNA: TGTGCCAGCAGTGAAAGACAGGGGGCACCCCTGCGCTACACCTTC

D gene: NA
clone size: once
J gene: TRBJ1-4
V gene: TRBV7-9
CDR3 protein: CASSLTLSFGAGEKLFF
CDR3 DNA: TGTGCCAGCAGTCTCACCTTATCGTTTGGGGCGGGGGAAAAACTGTTTTTT

D gene: TRBD1
clone size: NA
J gene: TRBJ2-3
V gene: TRBV9
CDR3 protein: CASSRGQGTDTQYF
CDR3 DNA: TGTGCCAGCAGCCGAGGACAGGGGACAGATACGCAGTATTTT

D gene: NA
clone size: NA
J gene: TRBJ2-7
V gene: TRBV5-4
CDR3 protein: CASSLAGVSYEQYF
CDR3 DNA: TGTGCCAGCAGCTTGGCGGGAGTGTCCTACGAGCAGTACTTC

D gene: NA
clone size: NA
J gene: TRBJ1-1
V gene: TRBV29-1
CDR3 protein: CSVEIQGNTEAFF
CDR3 DNA: TGCAGCGTTGAAATTCAGGGAAACACTGAAGCTTTCTTT

D gene: NA
clone size: once
J gene: TRBJ1-2
V gene: TRBV6-5
CDR3 protein: CASSYDGDYTF
CDR3 DNA: TGTGCCAGCAGTTACGACGGGGACTACACCTTC

D gene: NA
clone size: NA
J gene: TRBJ2-7
V gene: TRBV20-1
CDR3 protein: CSASGTFYEQYF
CDR3 DNA: TGCAGTGCTAGTGGCACTTTCTACGAGCAGTACTTC

D gene: TRBD1
clone size: NA
J gene: TRBJ1-5
V gene: TRBV5-1
CDR3 protein: CASSVDRADDQPQHF
CDR3 DNA: TGCGCCAGCAGCGTCGACAGGGCAGACGATCAGCCCCAGCATTTT

D gene: TRBD1
clone size: NA
J gene: TRBJ1-1
V gene: TRBV18
CDR3 protein: CASSPQQGANSEAFF
CDR3 DNA: TGTGCCAGCTCACCGCAGCAGGGGGCAAATTCTGAAGCTTTCTTT

D gene: NA
clone size: once
J gene: TRBJ1-2
V gene: TRBV27
CDR3 protein: CASSPLGETLNYGYTF
CDR3 DNA: TGTGCCAGCAGCCCCCTCGGGGAGACCCTTAACTATGGCTACACCTTC

D gene: TRBD1
clone size: NA
J gene: TRBJ2-7
V gene: TRBV6-6
CDR3 protein: CASRGTGLSYEQYF
CDR3 DNA: TGTGCCAGCAGGGGGACAGGACTCTCCTACGAGCAGTACTTC

D gene: TRBD2
clone size: NA
J gene: TRBJ2-1
V gene: TRBV9
CDR3 protein: CASSAVRGTSGRNEQFF
CDR3 DNA: TGTGCCAGCAGCGCGGTTCGGGGGACTAGCGGGAGAAATGAGCAGTTCTTC

D gene: TRBD2
clone size: NA
J gene: TRBJ2-2
V gene: TRBV2
CDR3 protein: CASSEESTSGRDTGELFF
CDR3 DNA: TGTGCCAGCAGTGAAGAATCGACTAGCGGGAGAGACACCGGGGAGCTGTTTTTT

D gene: TRBD1
clone size: NA
J gene: TRBJ1-3
V gene: TRBV30
CDR3 protein: CAWREKGQGAGGNTIYF
CDR3 DNA: TGTGCCTGGAGAGAAAAGGGACAGGGGGCAGGGGGAAACACCATATATTTT

D gene: TRBD1
clone size: NA
J gene: TRBJ2-1
V gene: TRBV10-3
CDR3 protein: CAISPGQGFDEQFF
CDR3 DNA: TGTGCCATCAGCCCGGGACAGGGGTTTGATGAGCAGTTCTTC

D gene: NA
clone size: NA
J gene: TRBJ1-2
V gene: TRBV27
CDR3 protein: CASSLGQNYGYTF
CDR3 DNA: TGTGCCAGCAGTTTGGGGCAGAACTATGGCTACACCTTC

D gene: NA
clone size: NA
J gene: TRBJ2-1
V gene: TRBV27
CDR3 protein: CASSSGLPFTYNEQFF
CDR3 DNA: TGTGCCAGCAGTTCAGGACTACCTTTTACTTACAATGAGCAGTTCTTC

D gene: TRBD1
clone size: NA
J gene: TRBJ1-1
V gene: TRBV7-3
CDR3 protein: CASGFGTGNTEAFF
CDR3 DNA: TGTGCCAGCGGATTTGGGACAGGGAACACTGAAGCTTTCTTT

D gene: TRBD2
clone size: NA
J gene: TRBJ2-1
V gene: TRBV18
CDR3 protein: CASSPFRAGGGNEQFF
CDR3 DNA: TGTGCCAGCTCACCATTTCGAGCGGGAGGTGGCAATGAGCAGTTCTTC

D gene: NA
clone size: NA
J gene: TRBJ2-1
V gene: TRBV5-5
CDR3 protein: CASSATGNPYNEQFF
CDR3 DNA: TGTGCCAGCAGCGCCACAGGGAATCCCTACAATGAGCAGTTCTTC

D gene: TRBD1
clone size: NA
J gene: TRBJ2-7
V gene: TRBV29-1
CDR3 protein: CSVAGQGVYFGDYEQYF
CDR3 DNA: TGCAGCGTTGCCGGACAGGGGGTTTATTTTGGGGACTACGAGCAGTACTTC